The 18 T cell receptor beta chains in this list originate from one sample, sequenced in a study of regulatory T cells in long-lasting Graves disease. The time point denotes: newly diagnosed GD, antithyroid drugs for less than 3 months. Extracted RNA from PBMCs served as the source of the TCR library. TCR beta libraries were built with iRepertoire HTBI primers and Arm-PCR of CDR3 regions. Via MiXCR, TCRdb re-called the multiplex PCR reads, giving one row per CDR3 protein. The data hold more than 400,000 distinct CDR3 sequences, with roughly 17% observed a single time. These sequences were also reported in another study, on T cells in Graves' hyperthyroidism and ophthalmopathy.

Sequencing used peripheral blood mononuclear cells (PBMCs), obtained at new diagnosis, from a patient treated with antithyroid drugs. The receptors here all came from a man in his forties with Graves disease.

J is TRBJ2-1 and V is TRBV20-1; no reliable D call. The J call is doubtful: the DNA matches TRBJ2-7 better. This CDR3 has 13 amino acids. Germline CDR1 reads DFQATT; CDR2 reads SNEGSKA (reference sequence). The CDR3 DNA reads as TGCAGTGCCCTTCATGCGAGCCCGTACGAGCAGTACTTC. Encoded protein: CSALHASPYEQYF.

This clonotype has at least ten counts. This chain links TRBV18 with TRBJ2-4; possibly TRBD1 or TRBD2 for D (6 bases each). V was pared by 5 bases and J by 7 bases, with 18 bases between. The CDR3 contains 15 residues. From germline, CDR1 is KGHSH and CDR2 LQKENI. This CDR3 is CASSTEWGAGNIQYF. In DNA form, the CDR3 reads TGTGCCAGCTCAACAGAGTGGGGGGCCGGGAACATTCAGTACTTC.

This clonotype was observed at least ten times. This chain uses TRBV2 with TRBJ1-2; TRBD1 is a possible D gene (6 bases). Germline V gives CDR1 SNHLY, CDR2 FYNNEI. CDR3 size: 14 residues. Trimming cost V 7 bases and J 2 bases, with 14 bases left between them. Here the CDR3 DNA reads TGTGCCAGCAAAGGGGGGCACCTCAACTATGGCTACACCTTC. Translation: CASKGGHLNYGYTF.

As to this clonotype: Being one base from a much bigger clone, this may be a read error. No conserved phenylalanine or tryptophan ends this CDR3, so it is likely a read error. The V gene is TRBV5-1, the J gene TRBJ2-2; 8 positions agree with TRBD1. V lost 2 bases and J lost 4; bases outside the gene matches: 4. Germline V CDR1 and CDR2: SGHRS, YFSETQ. This CDR3 comprises 15 residues. CDR3 in amino acids: CASSLRQGITGELFL. The DNA for the CDR3 is TGCGCCAGCAGCTTACGACAGGGGATCACCGGGGAGCTGTTTCTT.

This clonotype has more than one count but fewer than ten. This chain's CDR3 is CASSSGLSKGELFF. The CDR3 DNA sequence: TGTGCCAGCAGTTCTGGACTATCTAAAGGGGAGCTGTTTTTT. The chain is built from TRBV6-5 and TRBJ2-2; possibly TRBD2 for D (6 bases). V gave up 4 bases and J gave up 8 bases, with 14 bases separating them. The CDR3 has 14 residues. Germline assignment: CDR1 MNHEY and CDR2 SVGAGI.

The sample holds a few counts of this clonotype. The chain employs TRBV6-1 and TRBJ2-7; D is possibly TRBD1 (5 bases). Trimming removed 5 bases from V and 1 base from J, with 12 bases in between. CDR3 length: 14 residues. Germline-derived CDR1 and CDR2 are MNHNS and SASEGT. The CDR3 region has the DNA TGTGCCAGCAGTATCCAGGGTTTTTCCTACGAGCAGTACTTC. This sequence encodes CASSIQGFSYEQYF.

This clonotype was detected only a few times. The chain has TRBV6-1 and TRBJ2-7; no firm D call. The germline V gene encodes CDR1 MNHNS and CDR2 SASEGT. The CDR3 extends over 12 amino acids. Deletions cut 4 bases from V and 2 bases from J, with 6 bases between. CDR3: CASSVGPYEQYF. CDR3 DNA: TGTGCCAGCAGTGTGGGTCCCTACGAGCAGTACTTC.

Only a few counts were recorded for this clonotype. The rearrangement joins TRBV15 to TRBJ2-1; 7 bases are a match to TRBD1. The CDR3 spans 16 residues. With 3 bases clipped from V and 1 base from J, the junction kept 6 bases outside the gene matches. Germline-derived CDR1 and CDR2 are LNHNV and YYDKDF (reference sequence). CDR3 sequence: CATSRSPGQSYNEQFF. The DNA for the CDR3 is TGTGCCACCAGCAGGTCTCCGGGACAGTCCTACAATGAGCAGTTCTTC.

This clonotype showed up just a few times. V is TRBV4-1 and J is TRBJ1-1, with 7 bases identical to TRBD1. CDR1 is MGHRA and CDR2 is YSYEKL in the germline V gene. After removal of 0 bases from V and 5 bases from J, the junction contained 6 bases not matched to a gene. This CDR3 is built from 15 residues. The CDR3 sequence is CASSQESTGRTEAFF. CDR3 bases: TGCGCCAGCAGCCAAGAGTCGACAGGGAGGACTGAAGCTTTCTTT.

This clonotype was counted between two and nine times. The chain has TRBV14 and TRBJ2-5; no clear D. The germline V gene encodes CDR1 SGHDN and CDR2 FVKESK. The ends were cut back, 0 bases at V and 1 base at J, with 6 bases in the middle. The CDR3 extends over 14 amino acids. The DNA for the CDR3 is TGTGCCAGCAGCCAAGAACCTCTCCAAGAGACCCAGTACTTC. Translating it yields CASSQEPLQETQYF.

With regard to this clonotype: This could be a read error, since a much larger clone is one nucleotide away. The rearrangement uses TRBV10-3 and TRBJ2-2; tentative D call: TRBD1 (6 bases). This CDR3 is 18 amino acids long. With 5 bases removed from V and 0 bases from J, the gap between germline ends came to 19 bases. Per the germline V gene, CDR1 is ENHRY and CDR2 is SYGVKD. This chain's CDR3 is CAISTHPPGVANTGELFF. CDR3 DNA sequence: TGTGCCATCAGTACGCACCCTCCAGGGGTCGCGAACACCGGGGAGCTGTTTTTT.

This clonotype was counted many times. This CDR3 reads CSALPPGTGPEKLFF. The CDR3 bases are TGCAGTGCTTTACCCCCCGGGACAGGGCCTGAAAAACTGTTTTTT. The chain is built from TRBV20-1 and TRBJ1-4, with TRBD1 matching 9 bases. The J segment lost 7 bases and the V segment lost 5 bases, leaving 11 bases of the junction unmatched. CDR3 length equals 15 residues. Germline loops: CDR1 DFQATT, CDR2 SNEGSKA (reference sequence).

The J gene is TRBJ2-1, the V gene TRBV27, with 11 positions matching TRBD1. The CDR3 has 16 amino acids. V was clipped by 3 bases and J by 7 bases; unmatched bases: 8. Germline V gene sequence: CDR1 MNHEY, CDR2 SMNVEV (reference sequence). The CDR3 bases are TGTGCCAGCAGTTTCTATCGGGGACAGGGGGTTAATGAGCAGTTCTTC. Translating gives CASSFYRGQGVNEQFF.

The rearrangement links TRBV28 to TRBJ1-2; D is ambiguous. CDR1 MDHEN and CDR2 SYDVKM come from the germline V gene. Trimming pared 4 bases from V and 3 bases from J, leaving 15 bases between. This CDR3 contains 15 residues. CDR3 region: CASSSPRIEHYGYTF. CDR3 nucleotides: TGTGCCAGCAGTTCTCCCAGAATAGAACACTATGGCTACACCTTC.

V and J are TRBV2 and TRBJ2-2; 7 bases agree with TRBD1. Unmatched junction bases numbered 8, after V lost 4 bases and J lost 6 bases. Germline V lookup: CDR1 SNHLY, CDR2 FYNNEI. CDR3 size: 15 residues. The CDR3 DNA reads as TGTGCCAGCAGTGCTACCCCCCAGGGGGCCGGGGAGCTGTTTTTT. Translated, it gives CASSATPQGAGELFF.

The V gene is TRBV19, the J gene TRBJ2-7; the D gene is possibly TRBD1 (6 bases). V was pared by 6 bases and J by 4 bases, with 19 bases between. The CDR3 contains 15 residues. Germline V CDR1 and CDR2: LNHDA, SQIVND (reference sequence). The CDR3 nucleotides are TGTGCCAGTAGCAACAGGGCCAGGGGTATGTACGAGCAGTACTTC. This codes for CASSNRARGMYEQYF.

Turning to this clonotype: One base away lies a much larger clone, so this may be a sequencing read error. V gene TRBV7-6 combines with J gene TRBJ2-3, with 9 bases fitting TRBD2. V gave up 5 bases and J gave up 8 bases; unmatched junction bases: 8. This CDR3 is built from 14 residues. Germline CDR1 reads SGHVS; CDR2 reads FNYEAQ. The DNA of the CDR3 is TGTGCCAGCAGCCCCGGGACTAGCCCAGGTACGCAGTATTTT. Amino acid sequence: CASSPGTSPGTQYF.

This clonotype was counted a few times. The chain employs TRBV15 and TRBJ2-1; D gene ambiguous. The CDR3 spans 15 residues. From germline, CDR1 is LNHNV and CDR2 YYDKDF (reference sequence). Between the trimmed V and J ends, which lost 5 bases and 0 bases, there was a span of 11 bases. CDR3 loop: CATSSRVSSYNEQFF. The CDR3 DNA reads TGTGCCACCAGCTCCCGCGTGAGCTCCTACAATGAGCAGTTCTTC.